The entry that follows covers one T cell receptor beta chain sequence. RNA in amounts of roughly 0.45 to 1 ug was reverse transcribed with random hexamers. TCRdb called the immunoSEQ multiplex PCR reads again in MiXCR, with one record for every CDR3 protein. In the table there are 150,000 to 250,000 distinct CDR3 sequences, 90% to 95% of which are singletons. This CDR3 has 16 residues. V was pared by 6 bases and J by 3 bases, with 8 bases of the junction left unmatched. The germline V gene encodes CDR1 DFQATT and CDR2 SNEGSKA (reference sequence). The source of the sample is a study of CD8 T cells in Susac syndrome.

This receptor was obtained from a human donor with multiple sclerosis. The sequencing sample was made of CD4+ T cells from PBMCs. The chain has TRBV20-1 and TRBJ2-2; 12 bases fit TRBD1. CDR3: CSAVPGQGADTGELFF. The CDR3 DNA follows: TGCAGTGCCGTCCCGGGACAGGGGGCGGACACCGGGGAGCTGTTTTTT.